The 5 T cell receptor beta chains in this list originate from one sample, sequenced in a study. Via MiXCR, TCRdb re-called the RT-PCR reads, giving one row per CDR3 protein. The sample lists about 700,000 distinct CDR3 sequences, 12% to 15% occurring once. Source material: memory CD4+ T cells from blood. These receptors were collected from a female donor in good health, serving as a healthy control.

The V call is TRBV20-1, the J call TRBJ2-7; D could derive from TRBD1 or TRBD2 (7 bases each). Germline-derived CDR1 and CDR2 are DFQATT and SNEGSKA (reference sequence). The CDR3 consists of 14 residues. V lost 3 bases to trimming and J lost 3 bases, with 15 bases between them. The CDR3 loop is CSARGGTAIYEQYF. In DNA form, the CDR3 reads TGCAGTGCTAGGGGGGGGACAGCGATCTACGAGCAGTACTTC.

The sample holds a few counts of this clonotype. The V gene is TRBV11-3, the J gene TRBJ2-2; no clear D. Germline V gene sequence: CDR1 SGHNT, CDR2 YENEEA. V was cut by 4 bases and J by 7 bases, with 10 bases left in between. CDR3 length: 13 amino acids. In DNA form, the CDR3 reads TGTGCCAGCAGCTCCTTAGAAGGCGGGGAGCTGTTTTTT. It yields the protein CASSSLEGGELFF.

V is TRBV12-3 or TRBV12-4 and J is TRBJ2-6; TRBD2 agrees at 11 bases. V gave up 8 bases and J gave up 1 base; unmatched junction bases: 10. The CDR3 is 18 amino acids. The DNA for the CDR3 is TGTGCCAGCCGTCTCACTAGCGGGGGTCCTTCTGGGGCCAACGTCCTGACTTTC. Translated, it gives CASRLTSGGPSGANVLTF.

The chain has TRBV19 and TRBJ1-2; a weak D match, TRBD1 (6 bases). CDR1 is LNHDA, CDR2 SQIVND, per germline (reference sequence). V gave up 6 bases and J gave up 1 base, with 18 bases separating them. The CDR3 is made up of 16 amino acids. CDR3 nucleotide sequence: TGTGCCAGTAGATCCTATACCGGGACAATTAACTATGGCTACACCTTC. Its translation: CASRSYTGTINYGYTF.

The chain couples TRBV20-1 to TRBJ2-2; D gene unclear. V was cut by 3 bases and J by 3 bases, with 11 bases left in between. The germline CDR1 and CDR2 sequences are DFQATT and SNEGSKA (reference sequence). CDR3 size: 14 residues. The CDR3 spells CSARGRMDTGELFF. DNA for the CDR3: TGCAGTGCTAGGGGCAGGATGGACACCGGGGAGCTGTTTTTT.